These 25 T cell receptor beta chains came from one sample sequenced in a study of regulatory T cells in long-lasting Graves disease. Described time point: newly diagnosed GD, antithyroid drugs for less than 3 months. With RNA extracted from PBMCs as input, the TCR library was made. For TCR beta, libraries came from iRepertoire HTBI primers and Arm-PCR of CDR3 regions. TCRdb reprocessed the multiplex PCR reads with MiXCR, giving one entry per CDR3 protein. This table holds about 420,000 distinct CDR3 sequences, roughly 15% found once. The same data also contributed to another study, on T cells in Graves' hyperthyroidism and ophthalmopathy.

The starting material was peripheral blood mononuclear cells (PBMCs), obtained at new diagnosis, from a patient treated with antithyroid drugs. These receptors were taken from a young woman with Graves disease.

This clonotype was observed many times. The chain uses TRBV3-1 and TRBJ2-7; 7 nucleotides line up with TRBD1. Germline V gene lookup returns CDR1 LGHDT and CDR2 YNNKEL (reference sequence). The trim removed 1 base at V and 1 base at J, leaving 7 bases unmatched. The CDR3 loop spans 16 amino acids. The DNA of the CDR3 is TGTGCCAGCAGCCAAGGTTCGACAGGGTGGTCCTACGAGCAGTACTTC. Translated, it gives CASSQGSTGWSYEQYF.

This clonotype was counted at least ten times. The chain recombines TRBV4-2 with TRBJ1-2; D remains unclear. Trimming removed 1 base from V and 8 bases from J, with 11 bases in between. This CDR3 is built from 13 residues. Germline values: CDR1 LGHNA, CDR2 YNFKEQ. The CDR3 bases are TGTGCCAGCAGCCAAGGCAGACGGAGCGGCTACACCTTC. Protein sequence: CASSQGRRSGYTF.

This chain connects TRBV4-1 to TRBJ2-7; D is possibly TRBD2 (6 bases). Germline assignment: CDR1 MGHRA and CDR2 YSYEKL. V was shortened by 4 bases and J by 7 bases, with 20 bases between the two germline ends. The CDR3 spans 15 residues. In DNA form, the CDR3 reads TGCGCCAGCAGCCCCTCGGATGTGGAGGGGCTTGAGCAGTACTTC. Its translation is CASSPSDVEGLEQYF.

This clonotype was counted only a few times. The rearrangement uses TRBV30 and TRBJ1-4; D perhaps matches TRBD1 (5 bases). Germline V CDR1 and CDR2: GTSNPN, SVGIG (reference sequence). The length of the CDR3 is 14 residues. The V end lost 8 bases, the J end lost 5 bases, and 18 bases lay between the germline ends. The CDR3 DNA reads as TGTGCCACCTCTTTAACAGGAGGAAATGAAAAACTGTTTTTT. It encodes CATSLTGGNEKLFF.

This clonotype was detected a few times. The chain combines TRBV12-3 or TRBV12-4 with TRBJ2-5; perhaps TRBD2 as D (7 bases). V was trimmed by 8 bases and J by 1 base, leaving 17 bases between them. This CDR3 is 15 amino acids long. The CDR3 sequence: CASLDRGAIQETQYF. The DNA for the CDR3 is TGTGCCAGCCTCGATCGGGGGGCTATCCAAGAGACCCAGTACTTC.

At least ten counts were recorded for this clonotype. The rearrangement joins TRBV7-2 to TRBJ2-7, with D possibly called TRBD1 or TRBD2 (5 bases each). Per germline, CDR1 SGHTA and CDR2 FQGNSA. The CDR3 consists of 14 residues. Trimming removed 5 bases from V and 2 bases from J, with 13 bases in between. CDR3 sequence reads: CASSSRDLTYEQYF. The CDR3 region has the DNA TGTGCCAGCAGCAGCCGGGACCTAACCTACGAGCAGTACTTC.

The chain links TRBV6-1 to TRBJ1-3; D gene ambiguous. Germline V gene sequence: CDR1 MNHNS, CDR2 SASEGT. This CDR3 has 13 residues. Trimming shortened V by 11 bases and J by 0 bases, and 11 bases separated the two germline ends. The CDR3 coding sequence is TGTGCCGGCCTAAAATACTCTGGAAACACCATATATTTT. As protein: CAGLKYSGNTIYF.

This clonotype was seen ten or more times. The J gene is TRBJ2-5, the V gene TRBV7-9, with 14 nucleotides matching TRBD2. The germline CDR1 and CDR2 sequences are SEHNR and FQNEAQ (reference sequence). Trimming cost V 0 bases and J 4 bases; bases outside gene matches: 1. The CDR3 loop spans 16 amino acids. For the CDR3, the DNA is TGTGCCAGCAGCTTAGCGGGACTAGCGGGAGTAGAGACCCAGTACTTC. Translation gives CASSLAGLAGVETQYF.

This clonotype has just a few counts. The chain is built from TRBV5-1 and TRBJ2-7; 7 bases match TRBD1. The CDR3 covers 15 residues. Germline CDR1 SGHRS, CDR2 YFSETQ. V shed 4 bases, J shed 4 bases, and the junction held 11 bases outside the gene matches. Here the CDR3 DNA reads TGCGCCAGCAGCCCGTTTTCCGGACAGGATTACGAGCAGTACTTC. Residues: CASSPFSGQDYEQYF.

There are many counts of this clonotype. The J gene is TRBJ2-1, the V gene TRBV27, with D unclear. The CDR3 contains 13 residues. Germline values: CDR1 MNHEY, CDR2 SMNVEV (reference sequence). V was pared by 6 bases and J by 2 bases, with 8 bases between. Here the CDR3 DNA reads TGTGCCAGCAGAGAGCTTGCCTACAATGAGCAGTTCTTC. Encoded protein: CASRELAYNEQFF.

This clonotype was found many times. V and J are TRBV28 and TRBJ2-5; TRBD2 agrees at 10 bases. CDR3 length: 20 amino acids. Germline values: CDR1 MDHEN, CDR2 SYDVKM. V lost 6 bases and J lost 1; bases outside the gene matches: 20. The DNA for the CDR3 is TGTGCCAGCAGCACTACAAGCGAGTCGCTAGCGGGAGCGGGCCAAGAGACCCAGTACTTC. It is translated as CASSTTSESLAGAGQETQYF.

This clonotype has only a few counts. The rearrangement uses TRBV14 and TRBJ2-2; 7 bases map to TRBD1. CDR1 is SGHDN and CDR2 is FVKESK in the germline V gene. J lost 7 bases, V lost 2 bases, and 4 bases had no gene match. This CDR3 is 14 amino acids long. The CDR3 reads CASSQLRTGGELFF. DNA for the CDR3: TGTGCCAGCAGCCAATTAAGGACAGGCGGGGAGCTGTTTTTT.

This clonotype was seen a few times. The chain employs TRBV4-1 and TRBJ1-2; D not certain. Trimming cost V 1 base and J 4 bases, with 16 bases left between them. CDR3 size: 16 residues. Germline V gene data show CDR1 as MGHRA and CDR2 as YSYEKL. The CDR3 here is CASSQASRIPAYGYTF. Here the CDR3 DNA reads TGCGCCAGCAGCCAAGCATCCAGGATCCCCGCCTATGGCTACACCTTC.

This clonotype was picked up a small number of times. A much larger clonotype is one base distant, so this may be a read error. The rearrangement links TRBV7-2 to TRBJ1-1; 7 bases match TRBD1. The CDR3 sequence is 14 residues long. The germline V gene has CDR1 SGHTA and CDR2 FQGNSA. The CDR3 DNA reads as TGTGCCAGCAGCACCGGGACAGTTTTCACTGAAGCTTCCTTT. As protein: CASSTGTVFTEASF.

This clonotype was recorded at least ten times. J is TRBJ2-1 and V is TRBV29-1, with 9 bases lining up with TRBD1. After removal of 5 bases from V and 6 bases from J, the junction contained 8 bases not matched to a gene. In germline, CDR1 is SQVTM, CDR2 ANQGSEA. The length of the CDR3 is 14 residues. CDR3 protein: CSVLGQGLVNEQFF. The CDR3 coding sequence is TGCAGCGTTCTCGGACAGGGGTTAGTCAATGAGCAGTTCTTC.

This clonotype was counted a few times. This rearrangement joins TRBV7-2 to TRBJ1-4; D remains ambiguous. The V gene's germline CDR1 is SGHTA and CDR2 FQGNSA. This CDR3 region has 13 residues. V was shortened by 1 base and J by 7 bases, with 7 bases between the two germline ends. The CDR3 region is CASSLGGPEKLFF. The CDR3 DNA reads TGTGCCAGCAGCTTAGGAGGGCCTGAAAAACTGTTTTTT.

The V gene is TRBV28, the J gene TRBJ2-7; 12 nucleotides line up with TRBD2. The V gene's germline CDR1 is MDHEN and CDR2 SYDVKM. The CDR3 is 16 amino acids. Trimming removed 6 bases from V and 4 bases from J; junction bases left unmatched: 10. CDR3 DNA sequence: TGTGCCAGCAGCGCCGGACTAGCGGGAACAGGATACGAGCAGTACTTC. Translated, it gives CASSAGLAGTGYEQYF.

The table lists this clonotype with many counts. The chain links TRBV12-3 or TRBV12-4 to TRBJ2-7; 10 bases line up with TRBD1. CDR3 length: 16 amino acids. After removal of 3 bases from V and 7 bases from J, the junction contained 12 bases not matched to a gene. The CDR3 nucleotides read TGTGCCAGCAGTTTTCAGACAGGGGGCGAGTATGATGAGCAGTACTTC. This translates into CASSFQTGGEYDEQYF.

About this clonotype: This may be a read error, as it is one base from a much larger clone. The chain couples TRBV7-2 to TRBJ2-5; D is perhaps TRBD2 (5 bases). Trimming took off 8 bases at V and 5 bases at J, with 12 bases between the two ends. From germline, CDR1 is SGHTA and CDR2 FQGNSA. The CDR3 sequence is 12 residues long. CDR3 nucleotides: TGTGCCAGCTGCTATTTAGCGGAGACCCAGTACTTC. It is translated as CASCYLAETQYF.

This clonotype came up a few times. This chain joins TRBV20-1 and TRBJ2-1; 11 bases line up with TRBD2. The V segment lost 5 bases and the J segment 5 bases; nucleotides outside the gene matches: 5. The CDR3 has 14 residues. Germline V CDR1 and CDR2: DFQATT, SNEGSKA (reference sequence). The CDR3 loop reads CSADSGRANNEQFF. The DNA for the CDR3 is TGCAGTGCTGATAGCGGGAGGGCCAACAATGAGCAGTTCTTC.

A remark on this clonotype: One end of the junction varies from germline; a read error may be responsible. The V gene is TRBV28, the J gene TRBJ2-2; 7 nucleotides match TRBD2. This CDR3 is built from 13 residues. Germline-derived CDR1 and CDR2 are MDHEN and SYDVKM. CDR3 nucleotide sequence: TGTGCCAGCAGTTTAGCGGGAGCCGGGGAGCCGTTTTTT. Its protein is CASSLAGAGEPFF. Based on the CDR3 plus reference TRBV28 and TRBJ2-2, the full variable domain is DVKVTQSSRYLVKRTGEKVFLECVQDMDHENMFWYRQDPGLGLRLIYFSYDVKMKEKGDIPEGYSVSREKKERFSLILESASTNQTSMYLCASSLAGAGEPFFGEGSRLTVL.

At least ten counts were recorded for this clonotype. The chain has TRBV12-3 or TRBV12-4 and TRBJ2-3; maybe TRBD1 (5 bases). The CDR3 loop spans 15 amino acids. Deletions cut 5 bases from V and 2 bases from J, with 14 bases between. CDR3 nucleotides: TGTGCCAGCAGTACTACAGGTCTTCTCACAGATACGCAGTATTTT. It yields the protein CASSTTGLLTDTQYF.

This clonotype came up many times. J is TRBJ2-1 and V is TRBV28; TRBD2 agrees at 8 bases. Germline V gene lookup returns CDR1 MDHEN and CDR2 SYDVKM. Trimming took 5 bases from V and 13 from J; bases not matched to a gene: 4. The CDR3 loop spans 11 amino acids. CDR3 residues: CASSGTRQQFF. CDR3 coding DNA: TGTGCCAGCAGTGGGACTAGACAACAGTTCTTC.

This clonotype was observed many times. The chain has TRBV2 and TRBJ1-4; D gene uncertain. Germline CDR1 is SNHLY and CDR2 is FYNNEI. The CDR3 loop spans 15 amino acids. With 6 bases removed from V and 0 bases from J, the gap between germline ends came to 11 bases. The CDR3 loop is CASSLGSATNEKLFF. Written as DNA, the CDR3 is TGTGCCAGCAGCTTGGGGTCTGCAACTAATGAAAAACTGTTTTTT. Full variable domain (missing parts from reference TRBV2 and TRBJ1-4): EPEVTQTPSHQVTQMGQEVILRCVPISNHLYFYWYRQILGQKVEFLVSFYNNEISEKSEIFDDQFSVERPDGSNFTLKIRSTKLEDSAMYFCASSLGSATNEKLFFGSGTQLSVL.

This clonotype was detected many times. The CDR3 DNA reads TGTGCCAGCAGTTACCGCGGGCCAGAGCAGTTCTTC. Its protein product is CASSYRGPEQFF. The rearrangement uses TRBV6-5 and TRBJ2-1; a weak D match, TRBD2 (5 bases). V was trimmed by 2 bases and J by 10 bases, leaving 9 bases between them. CDR1 and CDR2 (germline): MNHEY, SVGAGI. The CDR3 totals 12 residues.